This T cell receptor (beta chain) was sequenced for a study of Graves' ophthalmopathy and Graves' hyperthyroidism (dated by TCRdb to the late 2010s). In the study overall: Peripheral blood samples were taken at the time of initial diagnosis, before any treatment was given. In total, approximately 140 blood samples were TCR-sequenced: some 40 ophthalmopathy, roughly 80 hyperthyroidism and some 17 hyperthyroidism-to-ophthalmopathy patients. A discovery set of 95 to 100 patients (more than 40 ophthalmopathy, around 57 stable hyperthyroidism) was enrolled to explore V-J signatures distinguishing ophthalmopathy from hyperthyroidism. T-cell repertoires of thyroid tissue and blood were compared in about 6 hyperthyroidism patients. An independent validation cohort comprised 18 hyperthyroidism patients and 15 to 17 patients who later progressed from hyperthyroidism to ophthalmopathy. To tell Graves' ophthalmopathy apart from Graves' hyperthyroidism, and to predict which patients would progress to ophthalmopathy, the study relied on TCR beta repertoire signatures. Once sampling was done, hyperthyroidism patients were given methimazole at a starting dose of 30 mg daily, while ophthalmopathy patients were given high-dose intravenous methylprednisolone. Here is what the overall study found, with its caveats: No statistical method was used to predetermine the sample size, and group allocation was not hidden from the investigators. In validation, the model predicted ophthalmopathy progression with about 71% sensitivity and 72.22% specificity; 12 predicted patients were CT-confirmed with GO in a median of 6.5 months. In cross-validation, the 13-signature model distinguished ophthalmopathy from stable hyperthyroidism with roughly 90% sensitivity and around 81% specificity, and in the test set the corresponding values were roughly 80% and 75%. Most of the expanded thyroid clonotypes with a frequency above 0.001 were also detected in blood, and it was suggested that the thyroid immune response may be reflected by blood repertoires.

From the cysteine up to the phenylalanine, the CDR3 has a length of 13 residues. The kept DNA is CDR3 alone, 39 bases in frame from the first base. Looking up the germline V gene (reference sequence) yields CDR1 SGHNT and CDR2 YYREEE. Germline trimming: 4 bases from V, 6 bases from J; junction bases outside gene matches: 7. Worth noting for this clonotype: The target of this receptor is not known. There are no base qualities to consult, and no much larger clone falls within one base.

Ophthalmopathy patients were characterized by moderately to severely active disease, a Clinical Activity Score of at least 3, a NOSPECS grade of at least 4, and a disease duration under 3 months. Patients were excluded if they had other autoimmune diseases, uncontrolled infections, pregnancy or lactation. Diagnosis was based on clinical symptoms, serum thyroxine, TRAb, thyroid ultrasound and orbital computed tomography. Ficoll-Paque density gradient centrifugation was used to isolate PBMCs from about 10 ml of fresh peripheral blood. Trizol reagent was used to extract the total RNA, and its quality was then checked on an Agilent 2100 Bioanalyzer. For repertoire sequencing, TCR beta CDR3 regions were amplified from RNA transcripts. HTBI primers and the Qiagen OneStep RT-PCR kit were used in a first-round RT-PCR, which was followed by a second-round multiplex PCR, size selection and purification. Libraries were sequenced on an Illumina HiSeq2000 using paired-end 100 bp reads. The paper's processing steps were these. SOAPnuke was used to process the reads, throwing out any read that had adapters, had uncalled bases, had a mean Phred below 15, or lacked an exact constant-primer or identifier match. COPE v1.2.5 was used to merge high-quality paired reads. Each unique nucleotide sequence was treated as a clonotype, and MiTCR v1.1 was used to align the clonotypes to the IMGT TRB V, D and J references. Only V-J combinations with frequency above 0.0001 were analysed, covering 99% to 99.2% of repertoires. A TCR clonal expansion and chaos score per V-J combination was defined as the ratio of F50 clonal expansion to chaos observed in the TCRdist matrix. Features were reduced by Welch's t-statistics and random forest to around 14 V-J combinations, which fed a naive Bayes classifier. The Morisita-Horn index was used to measure how similar the thyroid and blood repertoires were. TCRdb trimmed the raw reads at Q25, called clones with MiXCR and kept productive beta chains. For every CDR3 protein sequence, its rows merge into one entry that carries the most common genes and DNA. The V and J calls and clone size come from TCRdb's table, not from the authors' own analysis. For this sample the table gives 650,000 to 800,000 distinct CDR3 sequences, of which just over 40% were detected only once. In total, the top ten clones hold about 3.3% of the sample.

Sequencing input: peripheral blood. This clonotype was sampled from an adult man with Graves' ophthalmopathy. The chain was built from TRBV5-4 and TRBJ2-7; the central 7 bases match TRBD1. The DNA sequence is TGTGCCAGCAGCACACGACAGGGTAGCGAGCAGTACTTC. This sequence encodes CASSTRQGSEQYF.